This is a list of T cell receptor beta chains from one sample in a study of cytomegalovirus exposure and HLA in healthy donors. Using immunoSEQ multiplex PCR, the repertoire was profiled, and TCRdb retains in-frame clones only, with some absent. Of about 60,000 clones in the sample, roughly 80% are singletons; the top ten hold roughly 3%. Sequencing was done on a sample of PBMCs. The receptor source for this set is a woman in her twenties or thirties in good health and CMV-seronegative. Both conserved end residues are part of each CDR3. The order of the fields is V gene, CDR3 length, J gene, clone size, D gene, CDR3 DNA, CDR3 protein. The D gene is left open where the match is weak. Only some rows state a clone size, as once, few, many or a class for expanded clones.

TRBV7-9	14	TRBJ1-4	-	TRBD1	TGTGCCAGCAGCACGGGACAGGGAAATGAAAAACTGTTTTTT	CASSTGQGNEKLFF
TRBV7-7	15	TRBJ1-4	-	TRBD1	TGTGCCAGCAGCTTCCGGACAGGTCCAGGAGAAAAACTGTTTTTT	CASSFRTGPGEKLFF
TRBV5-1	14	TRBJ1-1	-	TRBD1	TGCGCCAGCAGCTCCGGGACAGGGAACACTGAAGCTTTCTTT	CASSSGTGNTEAFF
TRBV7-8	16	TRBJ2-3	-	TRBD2	TGTGCCAGCAGCCCCGGAGTCGCGGGAGTCCTAGATACGCAGTATTTT	CASSPGVAGVLDTQYF
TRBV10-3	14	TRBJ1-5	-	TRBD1	TGTGCCATCAGTAGATCAGGGGGAAACCAGCCCCAGCATTTT	CAISRSGGNQPQHF
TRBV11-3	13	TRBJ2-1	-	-	TGTGCCAGCAGCTCGCTAGCAACCCACCAGCAGTTCTTC	CASSSLATHQQFF
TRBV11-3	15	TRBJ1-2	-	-	TGTGCCAGCAGCCCCCGCCAAGGGGGATGGAGAGGCTACACCTTC	CASSPRQGGWRGYTF
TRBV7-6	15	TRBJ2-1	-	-	TGTGCCAGCAGCTTTACAGGGAAGGCCTACAATGAGCAGTTCTTC	CASSFTGKAYNEQFF
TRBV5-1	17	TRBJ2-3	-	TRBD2	TGCGCCAGCAGCTTAAAAAGGACTAGGGGTTTCACAGATACGCAGTATTTT	CASSLKRTRGFTDTQYF
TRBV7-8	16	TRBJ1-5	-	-	TGTGCCAGCAGCTTAGCGTACGGGGTAGGCAATCAGCCCCAGCATTTT	CASSLAYGVGNQPQHF
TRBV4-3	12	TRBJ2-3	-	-	TGCGCCAGCAGCCAAGATTCGGTGTTGCAGTATTTT	CASSQDSVLQYF
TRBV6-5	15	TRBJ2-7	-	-	TGTGCCAGCAGTTACTCGAGAGTTCTAGCTGTCGAGCAGTACTTC	CASSYSRVLAVEQYF
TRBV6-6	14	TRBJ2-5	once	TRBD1	TGTGCCAGCAGGGGAACAGGGGGCGCAGAGACCCAGTACTTC	CASRGTGGAETQYF
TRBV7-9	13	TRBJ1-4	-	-	TGTGCCAGCAGCTTCCGCGGGGGTGAAAAACTGTTTTTT	CASSFRGGEKLFF
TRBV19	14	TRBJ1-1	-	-	TGTGCCAGTAGTGACTCAGGGAAGAACACTGAAGCTTTCTTT	CASSDSGKNTEAFF
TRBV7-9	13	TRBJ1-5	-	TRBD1	TGTGCCAGCAGCTTACAGGGGGATCAGCCCCAGCATTTT	CASSLQGDQPQHF
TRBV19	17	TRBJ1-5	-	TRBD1	TGTGCCAGTAGTATAGATCGCCGGGACAGCGCCTCGAAGCCCCAGCATTTT	CASSIDRRDSASKPQHF
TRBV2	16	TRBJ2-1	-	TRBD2	TGTGCCAGCCGCCCTGTCGGGGGAGGGCCGAAGAATGAGCAGTTCTTC	CASRPVGGGPKNEQFF
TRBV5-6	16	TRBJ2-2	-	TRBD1	TGTGCCAGCAGCTTGGAGGGACAGGGGGCTTACCTGGAGCTGTTTTTT	CASSLEGQGAYLELFF
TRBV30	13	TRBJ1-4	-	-	TGTGCCTGGACAGGGTTAGGGTTAGAAAAACTGTTTTTT	CAWTGLGLEKLFF
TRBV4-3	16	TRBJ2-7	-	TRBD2	TGCGCCAGCAGCCAAGACACTAGCGGGGGACCTTACGAGCAGTACTTC	CASSQDTSGGPYEQYF
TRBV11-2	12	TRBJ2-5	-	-	TGTGCCAGTGGGGTAGGGGTTGAGACCCAGTACTTC	CASGVGVETQYF
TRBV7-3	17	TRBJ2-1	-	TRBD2	TGTGCCAGCAGCCCTACTAGCGGGAGGGCCAGGAGCCATGAGCAGTTCTTC	CASSPTSGRARSHEQFF
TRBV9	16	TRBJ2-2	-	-	TGTGCCAGCAGCGAGAGAGATGTGGGGGGGCCCGGGGAGCTGTTTTTT	CASSERDVGGPGELFF
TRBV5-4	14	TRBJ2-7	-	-	TGTGCCAGCAGCTTTAAACAGGGTGGCAACGAGCAGTACTTC	CASSFKQGGNEQYF
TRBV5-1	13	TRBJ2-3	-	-	TGCGCCAGCAGCTTGAATTCGGCAGATACGCAGTATTTT	CASSLNSADTQYF
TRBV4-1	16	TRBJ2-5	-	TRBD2	TGCGCCAGCAGCCAAGTCGGGGGGGGCGCGGGGGAGACCCAGTACTTC	CASSQVGGGAGETQYF
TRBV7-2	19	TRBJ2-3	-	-	TGTGCCAGCAGCTTAGAAGTGGGGAGGCCCTCCGGAAGCACAGATACGCAGTATTTT	CASSLEVGRPSGSTDTQYF
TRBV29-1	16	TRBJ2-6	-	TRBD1	TGCAGCGTTAGGGGGACAGGGGTCTCTGGGGCCAACGTCCTGACTTTC	CSVRGTGVSGANVLTF
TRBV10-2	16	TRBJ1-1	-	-	TGCGCCAGCAGTGAGTTAAACAGGTTCCTGAACACTGAAGCTTTCTTT	CASSELNRFLNTEAFF
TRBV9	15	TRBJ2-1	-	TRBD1	TGTGCCAGCAGCGTCGGAGGGGACAGGGTTAATGAGCAGTTCTTC	CASSVGGDRVNEQFF
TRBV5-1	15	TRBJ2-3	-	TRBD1	TGCGCCAGCAGCTTGATGACAGGGAGCACAGATACGCAGTATTTT	CASSLMTGSTDTQYF
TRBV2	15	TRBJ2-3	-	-	TGTGCCAGCAACATCCGCAGCGGAGGGGCAGATACGCAGTATTTT	CASNIRSGGADTQYF
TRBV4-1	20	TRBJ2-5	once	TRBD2	TGCGCCAGCAGCCAAGGAGGGGGACTAGCGGGAGAAGGGGGAGAAGAGACCCAGTACTTC	CASSQGGGLAGEGGEETQYF
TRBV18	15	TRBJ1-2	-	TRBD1	TGTGCCAGCTCACCACCCGGACAGGGAAGATATGGCTACACCTTC	CASSPPGQGRYGYTF
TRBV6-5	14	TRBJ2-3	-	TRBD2	TGTGCCAGCAGTGACGGGGGGAGCACAGATACGCAGTATTTT	CASSDGGSTDTQYF
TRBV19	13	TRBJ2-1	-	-	TGTGCCAGTATCGCCGGGCCGAGGGATGAGCAGTTCTTC	CASIAGPRDEQFF
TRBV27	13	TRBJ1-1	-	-	TGTGCCAGCAGTTTAAGCCCCGACACTGAAGCTTTCTTT	CASSLSPDTEAFF
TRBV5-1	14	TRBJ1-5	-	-	TGCGCCAGCAGCTTGGGACAGCCGGGGGGCCCCCAGCATTTT	CASSLGQPGGPQHF
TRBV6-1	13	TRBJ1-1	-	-	TGTGCCAGCAGCCACCCCGGGAACACTGAAGCTTTCTTT	CASSHPGNTEAFF
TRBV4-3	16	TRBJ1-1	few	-	TGCGCCAGCAGCCAAGATTCTTATAAGGGGCTGACTGAAGCTTTCTTT	CASSQDSYKGLTEAFF
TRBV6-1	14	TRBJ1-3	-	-	TGTGCCAGCAGCGTTGCGGCCTCTGGAAACACCATATATTTT	CASSVAASGNTIYF
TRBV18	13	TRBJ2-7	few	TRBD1	TGTGCCAGCTCACCAGACAGGGCATACGAGCAGTACTTC	CASSPDRAYEQYF
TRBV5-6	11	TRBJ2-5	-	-	TGTGCCAGCACCAGGGGAGAGACCCAGTACTTC	CASTRGETQYF
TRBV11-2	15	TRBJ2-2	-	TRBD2	TGTGCCAGCAGCTTCTCTAGCGGAATCACCGGGGAGCTGTTTTTT	CASSFSSGITGELFF
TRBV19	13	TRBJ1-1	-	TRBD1	TGTGCCAGTACTCCACTCGGACAGGGTGAAGCTTTCTTT	CASTPLGQGEAFF
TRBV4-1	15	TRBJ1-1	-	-	TGCGCCAGCAGCCAAGATCTAGGGGTGAACACTGAAGCTTTCTTT	CASSQDLGVNTEAFF
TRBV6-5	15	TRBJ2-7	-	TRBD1	TGTGCCAGCAGTTACTCATCTCGAGGGGGCTTCGAGCAGTACTTC	CASSYSSRGGFEQYF
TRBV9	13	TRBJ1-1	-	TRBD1	TGTGCCAGCAGCTCCGGGACAGGGCCTGAAGCTTTCTTT	CASSSGTGPEAFF
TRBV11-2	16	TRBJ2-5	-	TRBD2	TGTGCCAGCAGCTCCCCTCCCGGCGGGAGTCATGAGACCCAGTACTTC	CASSSPPGGSHETQYF
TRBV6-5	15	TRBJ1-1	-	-	TGTGCCAGCAGTTACTTTACAGGGATGAACACTGAAGCTTTCTTT	CASSYFTGMNTEAFF
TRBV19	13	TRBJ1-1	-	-	TGTGCCAGTACCTCCCCCCCGGGGACTGAAGCTTTCTTT	CASTSPPGTEAFF
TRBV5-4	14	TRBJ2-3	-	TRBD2	TGTGCCAGCAGCTCCCAGCGGGACACAGATACGCAGTATTTT	CASSSQRDTDTQYF
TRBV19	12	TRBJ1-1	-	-	TGTGCCAGTAATCAGGTGAACACTGAAGCTTTCTTT	CASNQVNTEAFF
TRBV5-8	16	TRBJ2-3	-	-	TGTGCCAGCAGCTCCCCAACCATCCCCGGGAAAGATACGCAGTATTTT	CASSSPTIPGKDTQYF
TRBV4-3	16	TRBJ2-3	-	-	TGCGCCAGCAGCCCCTACTCGGCAGGGTCGCCAGATACGCAGTATTTT	CASSPYSAGSPDTQYF
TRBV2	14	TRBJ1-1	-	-	TGTGCCAGCAGGCAGGGTACTTTGAACACTGAAGCTTTCTTT	CASRQGTLNTEAFF
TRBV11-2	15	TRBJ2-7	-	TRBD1	TGTGCCAGCAGCTTAGATCGGGACAGGGACTACGAGCAGTACTTC	CASSLDRDRDYEQYF
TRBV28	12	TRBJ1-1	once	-	TGTGCCAGCAGTTTAGCGCAGGGTGAAGCTTTCTTT	CASSLAQGEAFF